This TCR beta chain was retrieved from a study of blood T cell repertoires in COVID-19. As handled by the study authors: Amplification from reference gene primers served as the basis for estimated nucleated cell counts. Some clones are missing from TCRdb's copy, which holds only in-frame ones; the method was immunoSEQ multiplex PCR. The V and J calls and clone size are taken from that table; D and trimming were inferred from the DNA. Of fewer than 150,000 clones detected, around 79% appear once; the ten largest clones hold roughly 20%. Germline V gene sequence: CDR1 SQVTM, CDR2 ANQGSEA. With V trimmed by 0 bases and J by 6 bases, 8 bases remained unmatched. The CDR3 extends over 15 amino acids.

The chain combines TRBV29-1 with TRBJ2-3; 8 nucleotides match TRBD1. Sequencing input: peripheral blood. The clonotype comes from a man older than 75 with acute or convalescent COVID-19. The CDR3 DNA sequence: TGCAGCGTTGAAGATAGGTACAGGGGGATCGATACGCAGTATTTT. Translation: CSVEDRYRGIDTQYF.